Following are 21 T cell receptor beta chains from one sample sequenced in a study of T cells in Graves' hyperthyroidism and ophthalmopathy (dated by TCRdb to between 2018 and 2020). Receptor libraries were prepared by multiplex PCR. Reads for this sample came from an Illumina HiSeq 2000. TCR beta CDR3 regions were amplified from RNA transcripts. For the first round of RT-PCR on the TCR CDR3, the HTBI primer set was used together with the Qiagen OneStep RT-PCR kit. TCRdb passed the public sequencing reads through fastp at Q25 and MiXCR, retaining productive beta sequences. Rows with one shared CDR3 protein collapse into an entry with the most common genes and DNA. Recorded for this sample are fewer than 650,000 distinct CDR3 sequences; 14% to 15% of them occurred a single time. The top ten clones comprise roughly 4.5% of the sample. The specimen sequenced was blood. The source of these receptors is a woman in her 40s with Graves' ophthalmopathy.

This clonotype was counted many times. The rearrangement links TRBV6-2 or TRBV6-3 to TRBJ1-1, with D possibly being TRBD1 (6 bases). V dropped 8 bases and J dropped 1 base, with 17 bases sitting between them. The CDR3 runs 15 residues. Germline V lookup: CDR1 MNHEY, CDR2 SVGEGT. The CDR3, as DNA: TGTGCCAGCCTACATTTAGGGGGGTCGAACACTGAAGCTTTCTTT. Translation gives CASLHLGGSNTEAFF.

This clonotype was found a few times. The chain uses TRBV5-1 and TRBJ2-5, with D perhaps given as TRBD1 or TRBD2 (7 bases each). V lost 0 bases, J lost 2 bases, and 11 bases lay in between. The CDR3 is 15 amino acids. The germline V gene has CDR1 SGHRS and CDR2 YFSETQ. CDR3 coding DNA: TGCGCCAGCAGCTTGGCCAGGGGGGGGCAAGAGACCCAGTACTTC. This encodes CASSLARGGQETQYF.

The V and J genes are TRBV28 and TRBJ1-5; possibly TRBD1 for D (6 bases). The V and J ends lost 5 bases and 7 bases respectively, with 21 bases between them. There are 16 residues in the CDR3. Germline V gives CDR1 MDHEN, CDR2 SYDVKM. CDR3 DNA sequence: TGTGCCAGCAGTATAGAGGGGGGGGGCCTCGGGCAGCCCCAGCATTTT. Residues: CASSIEGGGLGQPQHF.

This clonotype has a count of ten or more. V usage is TRBV3-1 and J usage is TRBJ1-1, with 7 bases fitting TRBD1. The germline V gene has CDR1 LGHDT and CDR2 YNNKEL (reference sequence). This CDR3 has 13 amino acids. The V gene end was trimmed by 4 bases and the J gene end by 7 bases; junction bases not matched to a gene: 6. The CDR3 DNA is TGTGCCAGCAGCCTAGCCGGGACAGATGAAGCTTTCTTT. Protein product: CASSLAGTDEAFF.

The V gene is TRBV28, the J gene TRBJ2-7, with 10 bases lining up with TRBD1. The length of the CDR3 is 13 residues. The germline CDR1 and CDR2 sequences are MDHEN and SYDVKM. With 11 bases clipped from V and 5 bases from J, the junction kept 9 bases outside the gene matches. CDR3 nucleotides: TGTGCCGGTTCCGGGACAGGGGTCCACGAGCAGTACTTC. Protein product: CAGSGTGVHEQYF. Full variable domain (outside the CDR3, taken from reference TRBV28 and TRBJ2-7): DVKVTQSSRYLVKRTGEKVFLECVQDMDHENMFWYRQDPGLGLRLIYFSYDVKMKEKGDIPEGYSVSREKKERFSLILESASTNQTSMYLCAGSGTGVHEQYFGPGTRLTVT.

This clonotype was observed at least ten times. The chain links TRBV10-3 to TRBJ2-5; D gene unclear. Germline V lookup: CDR1 ENHRY, CDR2 SYGVKD. V was pared by 10 bases and J by 5 bases, with 14 bases between. The CDR3 loop spans 12 amino acids. The CDR3 protein is CATTDRLETQYF. In nucleotides, the CDR3 is TGTGCCACTACGGATAGGTTGGAGACCCAGTACTTC.

The CDR3 DNA sequence: TGTGCCAGCTCACCATCTCAGGGGGAACGCTATGGCTACACCTTC. Its protein product is CASSPSQGERYGYTF. This sequence joins TRBV18 and TRBJ1-2, with 7 bases fitting TRBD1. CDR1 and CDR2 from the germline V gene are KGHSH and LQKENI. Losses at the gene ends were 2 bases for V and 4 bases for J; bases not matched to a gene: 7. There are 15 residues in the CDR3.

This chain uses TRBV11-2 with TRBJ2-2; a possible D gene is TRBD1 (6 bases). Germline V gene data show CDR1 as SGHAT and CDR2 as FQNNGV. The CDR3 extends over 16 amino acids. Trimming took 0 bases from V and 5 from J, leaving 13 bases between them. The CDR3 spells CASSLEARGGTGELFF. The CDR3 region has the DNA TGTGCCAGCAGCTTAGAAGCTAGAGGGGGAACCGGGGAGCTGTTTTTT.

The chain recombines TRBV12-3 or TRBV12-4 with TRBJ1-2; weak D call: TRBD1 (6 bases). CDR3 size: 14 residues. The V end lost 3 bases, the J end lost 5 bases, and 13 bases lay between the germline ends. The CDR3 sequence: CASSFEDRPYGYTF. The CDR3 DNA sequence: TGTGCCAGCAGTTTTGAGGACAGACCTTATGGCTACACCTTC.

This clonotype was seen ten or more times. The chain joins TRBV29-1 to TRBJ1-2; TRBD1 is a possible D gene (6 bases). The V gene's germline CDR1 is SQVTM and CDR2 ANQGSEA. CDR3 length: 14 residues. The V and J ends lost 7 bases and 4 bases respectively, with 19 bases between them. CDR3: CSGRPLQGSYGYTF. CDR3 nucleotides: TGCAGCGGGAGGCCCCTCCAGGGGAGCTATGGCTACACCTTC.

This clonotype turned up a few times. The rearrangement uses TRBV11-2 and TRBJ2-7, with 11 bases lining up with TRBD1. The CDR3 totals 14 residues. V lost 8 bases to trimming and J lost 4 bases; unmatched junction nucleotides: 7. The germline V gene has CDR1 SGHAT and CDR2 FQNNGV. The CDR3 loop reads CASAWDRGAYEQYF. The CDR3 DNA reads as TGTGCCAGCGCTTGGGACAGGGGGGCTTACGAGCAGTACTTC.

The chain carries TRBV21-1 and TRBJ2-3; the DNA was not compared with TRBD2, the D call given in the table. TRBV21-1 is shown as a pseudogene. The CDR3 runs to 21 residues. The CDR3 sequence is CASSQLPGLAGVITNTDTQYF. The CDR3 nucleotides read TGTGCCAGCAGCCAACTACCCGGACTAGCGGGAGTTATCACCAACACAGATACGCAGTATTTT.

This clonotype was detected many times. The V call is TRBV20-1, the J call TRBJ2-7; 9 nucleotides agree with TRBD1. With 3 bases clipped from V and 6 bases from J, the junction kept 6 bases outside the gene matches. Germline V lookup: CDR1 DFQATT, CDR2 SNEGSKA (reference sequence). This CDR3 spans 13 amino acids. The CDR3 sequence is CSASRQGGAEQYF. The CDR3 DNA sequence: TGCAGTGCTAGTCGACAGGGGGGAGCCGAGCAGTACTTC.

V usage is TRBV7-2 and J usage is TRBJ1-5; TRBD1 might be the D (6 bases). CDR1 is SGHTA, CDR2 FQGNSA, per germline. Deletions cut 0 bases from V and 5 bases from J, with 14 bases between. There are 16 residues in the CDR3. The CDR3 sequence: CASSLAPGQLDQPQHF. CDR3 bases: TGTGCCAGCAGCTTAGCCCCGGGACAACTTGATCAGCCCCAGCATTTT.

This clonotype was picked up a small number of times. The J gene is TRBJ2-7, the V gene TRBV5-5; D ambiguous. The CDR3 sequence is 14 residues long. Germline V CDR1 and CDR2: SGHKS, YYEKEE (reference sequence). V lost 4 bases and J lost 3, with 14 bases in between. CDR3 sequence: CASSPVGLDYEQYF. CDR3 sequence (DNA): TGTGCCAGCAGCCCTGTAGGGCTCGACTACGAGCAGTACTTC.

Many counts were recorded for this clonotype. The genes are TRBV19 and TRBJ2-2, with 12 bases fitting TRBD2. The CDR3 totals 16 residues. The germline gives CDR1 LNHDA, CDR2 SQIVND (reference sequence). The V segment lost 5 bases and the J segment 4 bases; nucleotides outside the gene matches: 5. The DNA for the CDR3 is TGTGCCAGTAGTCCACTAGCGGGAGGTTTCACCGGGGAGCTGTTTTTT. Its protein is CASSPLAGGFTGELFF.

The chain joins TRBV28 to TRBJ2-7; TRBD1 aligns across 9 bases. Unmatched junction bases numbered 10, after V lost 3 bases and J lost 4 bases. The CDR3 is made up of 16 amino acids. Germline V gene sequence: CDR1 MDHEN, CDR2 SYDVKM. CDR3 nucleotide sequence: TGTGCCAGCAGTTTGATTCGGGACAGGGCCTCTTACGAGCAGTACTTC. Its translation: CASSLIRDRASYEQYF. Looking up the rest from reference TRBV28 and TRBJ2-7 gives the full variable domain: DVKVTQSSRYLVKRTGEKVFLECVQDMDHENMFWYRQDPGLGLRLIYFSYDVKMKEKGDIPEGYSVSREKKERFSLILESASTNQTSMYLCASSLIRDRASYEQYFGPGTRLTVT.

The rearrangement joins TRBV7-2 to TRBJ1-6; TRBD1 aligns across 9 bases. The CDR3 contains 17 residues. In germline, CDR1 is SGHTA, CDR2 FQGNSA. The ends lost 0 bases at V and 9 bases at J; junction bases unmatched: 9. The CDR3 protein is CASSLAIQQGASSPLHF. CDR3 in DNA: TGTGCCAGCAGCTTAGCCATTCAACAGGGGGCGAGTTCACCCCTCCACTTT.

This clonotype has just a few counts. This rearrangement joins TRBV19 to TRBJ2-2; D might be TRBD2 (5 bases). The CDR3 extends over 18 amino acids. V was pared by 5 bases and J by 4 bases, with 23 bases between. Germline CDR1 is LNHDA and CDR2 is SQIVND (reference sequence). The CDR3 spells CASSSHGVGGRRTGELFF. The CDR3 DNA sequence: TGTGCCAGTAGTTCCCACGGGGTGGGCGGGCGGCGCACCGGGGAGCTGTTTTTT.

The chain combines TRBV7-8 with TRBJ2-2, with 10 bases aligning to TRBD2. From germline, CDR1 is SGHVS and CDR2 FQNEAQ. The CDR3 contains 18 residues. The V gene end was trimmed by 5 bases and the J gene end by 5 bases; junction bases not matched to a gene: 14. CDR3 DNA: TGTGCCAGCAGCCCCCGTAGTAGCGGGAGGCGGGGGACCGGGGAGCTGTTTTTT. It is translated as CASSPRSSGRRGTGELFF.

At least ten counts were recorded for this clonotype. In DNA form, the CDR3 reads TGCAGTGCTAGGCAAGGGCTCACCGGGGAGCTGTTTTTT. Its translation: CSARQGLTGELFF. This chain joins TRBV20-1 and TRBJ2-2; no reliable D call. This CDR3 region has 13 residues. Trimming took 3 bases from V and 4 from J, leaving 9 bases between them. Germline V gene data show CDR1 as DFQATT and CDR2 as SNEGSKA (reference sequence).